The present TCR beta chain was sequenced within a study of blood T cells in healthy people across ages. Trimming stripped 4 bases from V and 8 bases from J, with 6 bases between. Germline CDR1 is LGHDT and CDR2 is YNNKEL (reference sequence). The CDR3 runs to 11 residues. General study results and limits: A conclusive naive versus antigen-experienced comparison was prevented by the unsorted PBMCs.

A J-beta primer mix and a sample-barcoded 5' primer were used in a second PCR of roughly 6 to 11 cycles. TCRdb itself ran the 5' RACE reads through MiXCR, one entry per CDR3 protein. Of approximately 800,000 distinct CDR3 sequences listed, about 48% were seen once; the top ten hold roughly two fifths. This clonotype was recorded many times. Its target is unknown. The chain couples TRBV3-1 to TRBJ2-1; D is undetermined. The TCR comes from a man older than 75 in good health. Specimen: blood. DNA for the CDR3: TGTGCCAGCAGCCTCAACGATGAGCAGTTCTTC. Translated: CASSLNDEQFF.